This T cell receptor beta chain was identified during a study of blood T cells in healthy people across ages (dated by TCRdb to 2013 to 2016). Notes on the research overall: In model experiments, template switching captured roughly one uniquely barcoded TCR beta cDNA molecule for every two T cells. To track age-related changes in TCR beta repertoire diversity, the study relied on deep sequencing normalized with unique cDNA molecular identifiers. Donors were grouped into four age groups: young (average 16 years), middle-aged (39), aged (around 60) and long-lived (approximately 81). Two additional independent replicas of 1 million unique cDNA reads from the same blood draw were analyzed for two donors (one aged 18 to 30 and one aged 80 or older). To avoid experimental bias, donors of different ages were spread randomly across the sequencing lanes.

Trimming takes 2 bases off V and 2 bases off J; junction bases not matched to a gene: 8. CDR1 and CDR2, per the germline V gene (reference sequence), are GTSNPN and SVGIG. CDR3 length: 15 amino acids, cysteine to phenylalanine. The kept DNA is CDR3 alone, 45 bases in frame from the first base. This clonotype was seen at least ten times. The antigen it binds to is not known. Base qualities are not provided; no much larger clone lies one nucleotide away. What the study reported, not specific to this receptor: The long-lived group showed more naive CD4+ T cells, fewer expanded clones and increased TCR diversity than the aged group, suggesting age selection. Observed TCR beta diversity correlated strongly with the percentage of naive T cells measured by flow cytometry. Estimates of total diversity based on one million sequenced T cells were considered lower bounds and underestimates. Because donor CMV infection status was unknown, age-related changes in expanded clonotypes were potentially confounded. Conclusive comparison of naive and antigen-experienced compartments was prevented by the profiling of bulk unsorted PBMCs. Observed TCR beta diversity per million T cells fell roughly linearly with age, and a significant reduction was already apparent by age approximately 41.

Systemically healthy Caucasian individuals from Russia, some 40 in total and aged about 6 to 90 years, were included as donors. Each donor gave 9.5 to 10 milliliters of peripheral blood, drawn into EDTA-treated Vacutainer tubes. PBMCs were isolated by Ficoll-Paque density-gradient centrifugation, with at least 7 million obtained per sample. Total RNA, at least 6 micrograms per sample, was extracted from PBMCs with Trizol reagent. For every donor, flow cytometry on a PBMC aliquot measured the percentage of naive CD45RAhigh/CD27high T cells. The library relied on 5' RACE. These reads were obtained on an Illumina HiSeq 2500. A second PCR of roughly 7 to 11 cycles was performed with a sample-barcoded 5' primer and a J-beta primer mix. Each TCR beta cDNA molecule received a unique molecular identifier from a template-switch 5' adaptor carrying 12 random nucleotides. Each sample yielded at least 3 million CDR3-containing paired-end reads. All of the RNA was converted into first-strand cDNA using the Mint cDNA synthesis kit, with a TRBC-specific oligonucleotide serving as the primer. Following uracil-DNA glycosylase treatment, all cDNA underwent a first 18-cycle PCR with the universal primers M1SS and BC2_uni_R. From the authors' description of their analysis: Each sample was normalized by randomly selecting 1 million high-quality reads, each carrying a distinct molecular identifier. Reads with shared molecular identifiers were discarded instead of being binned into consensus sequences. MiTCR, with a Q25 quality threshold and the strictest error-elimination algorithm, was used for CDR3 identification, clonotype clustering and error correction. A nonparametric unseen species model with Euler transformation was used to estimate a lower bound on total TCR beta diversity. Using fastp at Q25 and MiXCR, TCRdb reprocessed the public reads and kept productive beta chains. Each CDR3 protein appears once, grouped with its most common genes and DNA. In this record, the V and J calls reflect TCRdb's handling and not the investigators' own analysis. This sample is represented by some 1.5 million distinct CDR3 sequences; 28% of them were singletons. The ten largest account for roughly 8% of the sample.

The V and J segments used are TRBV30 and TRBJ2-7; a stretch of 8 junction bases matches TRBD2. Sequenced input: blood. This receptor was taken from a woman in her twenties or thirties in good health. The CDR3 loop reads CAWSPPGGGPYEQYF. The DNA sequence is as follows: TGTGCCTGGAGTCCCCCCGGCGGGGGGCCCTACGAGCAGTACTTC. Joined to the reference TRBV30 and TRBJ2-7 proteins, this CDR3 gives the full variable domain: SQTIHQWPATLVQPVGSPLSLECTVEGTSNPNLYWYRQAAGRGLQLLFYSVGIGQISSEVPQNLSASRPQDRQFILSSKKLLLSDSGFYLCAWSPPGGGPYEQYFGPGTRLTVT.